The present T cell receptor beta chain was sequenced within a study of blood T cells in healthy people across ages. V dropped 5 bases and J dropped 2 bases, with 13 bases sitting between them. CDR3 length: 15 residues. Germline values: CDR1 SGHRS, CDR2 YFSETQ. Alongside a J-beta primer mix, a sample-barcoded 5' primer served in a second PCR lasting roughly 6 to 12 cycles. Every cDNA molecule carried a tag from a template-switch adaptor bearing 12 random nucleotides. In TCRdb, the 5' RACE reads were re-called with MiXCR into one record per CDR3 protein. This repertoire shows around 790,000 distinct CDR3 sequences, 40% to 50% found once; its top ten account for about 21%.

V is TRBV5-1 and J is TRBJ2-2, with D perhaps TRBD1 (5 bases). The sequence was collected from a man in his 60s in good health. Sequencing was performed on blood. CDR3 loop: CASSRVQGNTGELFF. The CDR3 DNA sequence: TGCGCCAGCAGTAGAGTCCAGGGTAACACCGGGGAGCTGTTTTTT.